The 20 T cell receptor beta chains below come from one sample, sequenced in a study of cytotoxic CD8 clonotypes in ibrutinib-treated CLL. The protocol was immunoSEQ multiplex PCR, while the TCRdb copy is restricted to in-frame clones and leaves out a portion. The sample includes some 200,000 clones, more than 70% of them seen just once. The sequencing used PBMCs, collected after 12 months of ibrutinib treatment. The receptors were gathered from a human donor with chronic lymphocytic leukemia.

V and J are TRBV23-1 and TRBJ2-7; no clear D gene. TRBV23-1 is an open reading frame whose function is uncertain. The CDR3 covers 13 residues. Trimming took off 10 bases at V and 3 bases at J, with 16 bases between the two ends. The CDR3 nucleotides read TGCGCCACCAAAGTAAGGGAAGACTACGAGCAGTACTTC. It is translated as CATKVREDYEQYF.

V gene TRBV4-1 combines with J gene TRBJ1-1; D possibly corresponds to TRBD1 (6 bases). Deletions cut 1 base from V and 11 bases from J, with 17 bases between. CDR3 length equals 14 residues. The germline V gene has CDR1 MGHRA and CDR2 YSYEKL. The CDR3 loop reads CASSQVGAGYLAFF. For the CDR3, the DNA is TGCGCCAGCAGCCAAGTGGGGGCAGGCTACCTTGCTTTCTTT.

The CDR3 region is CASSSHATGELFF. In DNA, the CDR3 is TGTGCCAGCAGCTCCCACGCTACCGGGGAGCTGTTTTTT. V and J are TRBV11-2 and TRBJ2-2; D unresolved. This CDR3 is built from 13 residues. The V and J ends lost 4 bases and 5 bases respectively, with 8 bases between them. The germline gives CDR1 SGHAT, CDR2 FQNNGV.

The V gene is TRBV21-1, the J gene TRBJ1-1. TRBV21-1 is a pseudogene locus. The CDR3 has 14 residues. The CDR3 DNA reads TGTGCCAGCAGCGTAGGGGGGGGACGCACTGAAGCTTTCTTT. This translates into CASSVGGGRTEAFF.

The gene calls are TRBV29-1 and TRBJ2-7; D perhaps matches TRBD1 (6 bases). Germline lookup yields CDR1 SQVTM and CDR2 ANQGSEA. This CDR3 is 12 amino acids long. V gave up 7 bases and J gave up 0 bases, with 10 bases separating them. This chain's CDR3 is CSEPGHSYEQYF. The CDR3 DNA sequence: TGCAGCGAACCGGGACACTCCTACGAGCAGTACTTC.

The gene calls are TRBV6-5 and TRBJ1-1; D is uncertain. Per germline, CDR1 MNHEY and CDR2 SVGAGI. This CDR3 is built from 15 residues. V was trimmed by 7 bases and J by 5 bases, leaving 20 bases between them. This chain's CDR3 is CASTIVGAGGTEAFF. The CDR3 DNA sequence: TGTGCCAGCACCATCGTCGGCGCAGGTGGGACTGAAGCTTTCTTT.

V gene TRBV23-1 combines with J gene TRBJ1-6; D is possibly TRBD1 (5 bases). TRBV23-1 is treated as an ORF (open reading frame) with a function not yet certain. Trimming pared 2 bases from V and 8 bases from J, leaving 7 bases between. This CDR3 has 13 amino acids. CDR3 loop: CASSQGDDSPLHF. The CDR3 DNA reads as TGCGCCAGCAGTCAAGGGGACGATTCACCCCTCCACTTT.

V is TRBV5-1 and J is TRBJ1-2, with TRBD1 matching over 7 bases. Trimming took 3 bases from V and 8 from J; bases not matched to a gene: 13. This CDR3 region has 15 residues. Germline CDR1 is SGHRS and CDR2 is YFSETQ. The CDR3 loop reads CASSSRDSPAGGYTF. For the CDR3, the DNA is TGCGCCAGCAGCTCCCGGGACAGCCCCGCTGGAGGCTACACCTTC.

In nucleotides, the CDR3 is TGCGCCACCCGGGCCCGGACTAGCGGGAACTACGAGCAGTACTTC. It specifies CATRARTSGNYEQYF. V gene TRBV5-1 combines with J gene TRBJ2-7, with TRBD2 identical over 12 bases. The length of the CDR3 is 15 residues. Germline V gives CDR1 SGHRS, CDR2 YFSETQ. V shed 9 bases, J shed 3 bases, and the junction held 10 bases outside the gene matches.

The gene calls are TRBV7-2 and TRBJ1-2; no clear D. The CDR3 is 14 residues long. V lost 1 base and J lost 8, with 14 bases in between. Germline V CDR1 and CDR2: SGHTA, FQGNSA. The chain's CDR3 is CASSLVREMWGYTF. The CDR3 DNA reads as TGTGCCAGCAGCTTAGTGCGGGAGATGTGGGGCTACACCTTC.

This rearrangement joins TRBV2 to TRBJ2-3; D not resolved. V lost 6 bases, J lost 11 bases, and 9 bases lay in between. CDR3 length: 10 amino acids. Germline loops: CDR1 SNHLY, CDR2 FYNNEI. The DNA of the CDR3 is TGTGCCAGCAGGACGGAGCGGCAGTATTTT. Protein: CASRTERQYF.

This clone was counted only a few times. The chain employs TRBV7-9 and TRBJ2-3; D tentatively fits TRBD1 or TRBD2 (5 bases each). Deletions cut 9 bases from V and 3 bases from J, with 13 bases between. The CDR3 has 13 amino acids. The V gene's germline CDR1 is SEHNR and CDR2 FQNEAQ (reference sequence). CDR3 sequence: CARGDLKTDTQYF. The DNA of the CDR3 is TGTGCCAGGGGGGACCTCAAGACAGATACGCAGTATTTT. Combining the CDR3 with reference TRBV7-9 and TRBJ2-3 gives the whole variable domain DTGVSQNPRHKITKRGQNVTFRCDPISEHNRLYWYRQTLGQGPEFLTYFQNEAQLEKSRLLSDRFSAERPKGSFSTLEIQRTEQGDSAMYLCARGDLKTDTQYFGPGTRLTVL.

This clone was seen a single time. The chain's CDR3 is CASSSTTGGQRVSYNSPLHF. Written as DNA, the CDR3 is TGCGCCAGCAGCTCGACTACTGGAGGACAGAGAGTTTCCTATAATTCACCCCTCCACTTT. The chain recombines TRBV5-1 with TRBJ1-6; TRBD1 is a possible D gene (6 bases). This CDR3 is built from 20 residues. Germline V gene sequence: CDR1 SGHRS, CDR2 YFSETQ. Trimming took off 3 bases at V and 1 base at J, with 23 bases between the two ends. The full variable domain, its missing parts supplied by reference TRBV5-1 and TRBJ1-6, is KAGVTQTPRYLIKTRGQQVTLSCSPISGHRSVSWYQQTPGQGLQFLFEYFSETQRNKGNFPGRFSGRQFSNSRSEMNVSTLELGDSALYLCASSSTTGGQRVSYNSPLHFGNGTRLTVT.

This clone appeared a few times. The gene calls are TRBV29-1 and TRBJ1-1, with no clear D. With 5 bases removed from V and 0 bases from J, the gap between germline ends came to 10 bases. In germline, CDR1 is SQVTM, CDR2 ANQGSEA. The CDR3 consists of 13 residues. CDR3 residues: CSVKQRLNTEAFF. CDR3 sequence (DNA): TGCAGCGTTAAACAGCGTTTGAACACTGAAGCTTTCTTT. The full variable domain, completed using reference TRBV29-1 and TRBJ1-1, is SAVISQKPSRDICQRGTSLTIQCQVDSQVTMMFWYRQQPGQSLTLIATANQGSEATYESGFVIDKFPISRPNLTFSTLTVSNMSPEDSSIYLCSVKQRLNTEAFFGQGTRLTVV.

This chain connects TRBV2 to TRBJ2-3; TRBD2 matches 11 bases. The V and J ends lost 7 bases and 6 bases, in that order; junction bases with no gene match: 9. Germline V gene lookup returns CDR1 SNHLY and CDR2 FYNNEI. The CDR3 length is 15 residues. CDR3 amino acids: CASTGTSGLRDTQYF. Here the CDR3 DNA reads TGTGCCAGCACAGGGACTAGCGGACTTAGGGATACGCAGTATTTT.

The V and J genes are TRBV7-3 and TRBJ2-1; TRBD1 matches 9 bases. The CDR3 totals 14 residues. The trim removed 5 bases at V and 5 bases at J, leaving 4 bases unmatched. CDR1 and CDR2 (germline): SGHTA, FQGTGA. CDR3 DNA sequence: TGTGCCAGCAGCGGGACAGGGAATGACAATGAGCAGTTCTTC. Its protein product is CASSGTGNDNEQFF.

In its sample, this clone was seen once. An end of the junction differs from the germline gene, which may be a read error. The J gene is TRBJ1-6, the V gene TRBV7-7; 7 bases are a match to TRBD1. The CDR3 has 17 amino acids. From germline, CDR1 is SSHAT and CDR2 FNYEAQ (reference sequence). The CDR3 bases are TGTGCTAGCAACTTCTTACCCGGGACAGAATACAATTCACCCCTCCACTTT. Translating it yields CASNFLPGTEYNSPLHF.

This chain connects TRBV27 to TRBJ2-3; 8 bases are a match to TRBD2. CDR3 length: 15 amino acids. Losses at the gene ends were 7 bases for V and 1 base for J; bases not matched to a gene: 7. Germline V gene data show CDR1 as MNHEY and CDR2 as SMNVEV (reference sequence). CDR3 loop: CASTRGGSRTDTQYF. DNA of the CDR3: TGTGCCAGCACCCGGGGGGGCAGCCGCACAGATACGCAGTATTTT.

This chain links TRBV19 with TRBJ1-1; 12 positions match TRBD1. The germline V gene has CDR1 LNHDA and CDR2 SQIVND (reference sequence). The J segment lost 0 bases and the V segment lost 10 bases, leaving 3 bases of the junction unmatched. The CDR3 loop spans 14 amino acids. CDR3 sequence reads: CATGQGAMNTEAFF. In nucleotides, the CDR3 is TGTGCCACGGGACAGGGGGCCATGAACACTGAAGCTTTCTTT.

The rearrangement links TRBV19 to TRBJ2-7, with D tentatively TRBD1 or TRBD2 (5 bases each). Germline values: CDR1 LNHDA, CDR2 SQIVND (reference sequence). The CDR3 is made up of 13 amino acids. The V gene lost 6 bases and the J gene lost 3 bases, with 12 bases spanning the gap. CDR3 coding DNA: TGTGCCAGTAGATCACGGGGCCTCTACGAGCAGTACTTC. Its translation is CASRSRGLYEQYF. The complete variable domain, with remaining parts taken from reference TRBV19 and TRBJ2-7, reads DGGITQSPKYLFRKEGQNVTLSCEQNLNHDAMYWYRQDPGQGLRLIYYSQIVNDFQKGDIAEGYSVSREKKESFPLTVTSAQKNPTAFYLCASRSRGLYEQYFGPGTRLTVT.